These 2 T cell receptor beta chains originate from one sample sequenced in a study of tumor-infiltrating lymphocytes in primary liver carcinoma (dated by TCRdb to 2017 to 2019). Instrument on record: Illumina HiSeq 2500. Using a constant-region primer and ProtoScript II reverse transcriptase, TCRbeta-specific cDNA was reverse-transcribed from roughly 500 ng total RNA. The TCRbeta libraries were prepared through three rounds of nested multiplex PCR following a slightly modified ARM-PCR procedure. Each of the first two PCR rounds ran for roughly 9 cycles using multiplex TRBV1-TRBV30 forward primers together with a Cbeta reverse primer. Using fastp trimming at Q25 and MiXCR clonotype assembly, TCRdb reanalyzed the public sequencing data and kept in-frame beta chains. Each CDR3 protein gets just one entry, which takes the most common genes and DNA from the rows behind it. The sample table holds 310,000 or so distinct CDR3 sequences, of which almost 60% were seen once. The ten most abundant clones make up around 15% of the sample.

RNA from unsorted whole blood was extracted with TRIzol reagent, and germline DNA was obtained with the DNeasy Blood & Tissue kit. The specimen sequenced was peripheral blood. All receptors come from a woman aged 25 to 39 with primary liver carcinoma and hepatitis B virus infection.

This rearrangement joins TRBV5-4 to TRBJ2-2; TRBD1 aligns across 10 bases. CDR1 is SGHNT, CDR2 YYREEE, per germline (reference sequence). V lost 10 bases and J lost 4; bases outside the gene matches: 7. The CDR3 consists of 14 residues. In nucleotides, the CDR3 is TGTGCCGTTTCGACAGGGGGCGTCACCGGGGAGCTGTTTTTT. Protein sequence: CAVSTGGVTGELFF. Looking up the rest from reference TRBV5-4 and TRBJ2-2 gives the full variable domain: ETGVTQSPTHLIKTRGQQVTLRCSSQSGHNTVSWYQQALGQGPQFIFQYYREEENGRGNFPPRFSGLQFPNYSSELNVNALELDDSALYLCAVSTGGVTGELFFGEGSRLTVL.

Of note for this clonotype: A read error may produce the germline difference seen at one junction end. CDR3 in amino acids: CASSYGLYREGERYF. CDR3 nucleotide sequence: TGTGCCAGCAGTTACGGTCTCTACAGGGAGGGCGAGCGGTACTTC. The chain has TRBV6-2 or TRBV6-3 and TRBJ2-7; D might be TRBD2 (7 bases). Germline V gene lookup returns CDR1 MNHEY and CDR2 SVGEGT. CDR3 length: 15 residues.